The 4 T cell receptor beta chains reported below all come from one sample, sequenced in a study of type 1 regulatory T cells. Antigens for these TCRs are unknown. MiXCR, applied by TCRdb to the reads, yields one record per CDR3 protein. Here the sample spans tens of thousands of distinct CDR3 sequences, 55% to 80% being singletons. Sequencing was performed on cultured T cells, either the whole culture or a sorted T cell fraction (not recorded which). The sample's subset: Tr1-enriched cell product generated in vitro against host alloantigens. Receptors originate from a human donor in good health.

The V gene is TRBV10-3, the J gene TRBJ1-6; D is unresolved. Trimming took 8 bases from V and 11 from J, leaving 25 bases between them. This CDR3 is built from 16 residues. Germline CDR1 reads ENHRY; CDR2 reads SYGVKD. The CDR3, as DNA: TGTGCCATCGGATTGGGGATGGGCGGGTCGGCTACACCCCTCCACTTT. This encodes CAIGLGMGGSATPLHF.

This rearrangement joins TRBV28 to TRBJ2-7; unclear D gene. The CDR3 has 19 residues. Germline V gene sequence: CDR1 MDHEN, CDR2 SYDVKM. Deletions cut 0 bases from V and 2 bases from J, with 23 bases between. As DNA, the CDR3 is TGTGCCAGCAGTTTATGGGCAACACGCACCCCTGTTTCGACCTACGAGCAGTACTTC. Translated: CASSLWATRTPVSTYEQYF.

This sequence joins TRBV7-2 and TRBJ1-3; D gene ambiguous. The length of the CDR3 is 14 residues. Germline-derived CDR1 and CDR2 are SGHTA and FQGNSA. V lost 11 bases, J lost 3 bases, and 17 bases lay in between. CDR3: CASSNPALGNTIYF. CDR3 bases: TGTGCCTCGTCTAACCCCGCTCTTGGAAACACCATATATTTT.

The chain combines TRBV20-1 with TRBJ2-1; maybe TRBD1 (5 bases). The V and J ends lost 5 bases and 6 bases respectively, with 14 bases between them. The germline gives CDR1 DFQATT, CDR2 SNEGSKA (reference sequence). CDR3 length: 13 residues. CDR3: CSAWGGAPNEQFF. CDR3 DNA sequence: TGCAGTGCTTGGGGTGGGGCCCCCAATGAGCAGTTCTTC.